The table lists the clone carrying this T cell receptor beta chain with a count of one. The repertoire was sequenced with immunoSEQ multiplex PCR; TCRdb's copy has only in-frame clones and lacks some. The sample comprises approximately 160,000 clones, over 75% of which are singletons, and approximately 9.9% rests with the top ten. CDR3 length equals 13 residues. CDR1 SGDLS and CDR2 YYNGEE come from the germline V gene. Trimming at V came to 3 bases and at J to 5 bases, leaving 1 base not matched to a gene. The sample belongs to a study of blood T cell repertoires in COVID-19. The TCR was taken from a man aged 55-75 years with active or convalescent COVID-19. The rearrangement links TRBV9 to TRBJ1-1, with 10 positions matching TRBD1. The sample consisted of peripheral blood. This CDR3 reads CASSADRGTEAFF. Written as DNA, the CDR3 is TGTGCCAGCAGCGCGGACAGGGGGACTGAAGCTTTCTTT.